This TCR beta chain was identified in a study of T cells in Graves' hyperthyroidism and ophthalmopathy. RNA transcripts gave rise to amplified TCR beta CDR3 regions. A first-round RT-PCR of the TCR CDR3 used the HTBI primer set. TCRdb itself ran the multiplex PCR reads through MiXCR, one entry per CDR3 protein. Among about 610,000 distinct CDR3 sequences listed, approximately 16% were seen once. This clonotype showed up many times. The sequenced sample consisted of blood. This sequence was found in a woman between 40 and 55 years old with Graves' ophthalmopathy.

This chain's CDR3 is CASSLDGVSYNEQFF. The CDR3 coding sequence is TGTGCCAGCAGTTTAGACGGGGTATCCTACAATGAGCAGTTCTTC. The chain carries TRBV12-3 or TRBV12-4 and TRBJ2-1; the D gene is possibly TRBD2 (5 bases). The CDR3 is 15 residues long. Trimming removed 1 base at V and 1 base at J, with 8 bases between.